This T cell receptor (beta chain) was recorded in a study of T-cell reconstitution after alpha-beta-depleted transplantation in children. Overall study findings and caveats: Several hundred graft clones that had expanded were reportedly the source of alpha-beta T cells about two months after transplant. By one year post-transplant, T-cell counts and diversity largely arose from T cells that were newly produced. There were some patients whose high TCRbeta diversity at day 60 came from surviving recipient T cells and thymic progenitors.

Trimming removed 4 bases at V and 3 bases at J, with 16 bases between. Looked up from germline, CDR1 is MNHNS and CDR2 is SASEGT. The CDR3 loop spans 16 amino acids. This clonotype occurred a few times. The antigen is undetermined. The authors prepared the TCRbeta library with unique molecular identifiers. TCRdb re-derived calls from the PCR reads in MiXCR, one entry per CDR3 protein. This table holds 400,000 to 450,000 distinct CDR3 sequences, 43% found once. This sequence was found in a girl aged 2 to 9 with aplastic anemia, due to receive a stem cell transplant. The source material was PBMCs, sampled before TCRalphabeta/CD19-depleted stem cell transplant. The V and J genes are TRBV6-1 and TRBJ1-5, with D tentatively TRBD1 (5 bases). In DNA, the CDR3 is TGTGCCAGCAGTGGATTGAGGGGAAGGAACAATCAGCCCCAGCATTTT. Protein: CASSGLRGRNNQPQHF.